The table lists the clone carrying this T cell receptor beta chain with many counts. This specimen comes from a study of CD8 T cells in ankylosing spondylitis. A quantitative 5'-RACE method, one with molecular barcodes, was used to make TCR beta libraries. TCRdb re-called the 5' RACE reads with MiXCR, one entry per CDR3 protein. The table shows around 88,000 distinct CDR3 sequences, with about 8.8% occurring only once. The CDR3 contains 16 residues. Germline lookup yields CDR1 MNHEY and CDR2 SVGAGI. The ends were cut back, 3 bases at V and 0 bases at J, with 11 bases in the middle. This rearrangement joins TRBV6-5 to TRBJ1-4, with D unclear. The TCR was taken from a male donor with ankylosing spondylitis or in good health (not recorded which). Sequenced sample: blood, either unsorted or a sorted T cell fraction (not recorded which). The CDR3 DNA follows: TGTGCCAGCAGTTATTACCAGTCTGCAACTAATGAAAAACTGTTTTTT. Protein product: CASSYYQSATNEKLFF.